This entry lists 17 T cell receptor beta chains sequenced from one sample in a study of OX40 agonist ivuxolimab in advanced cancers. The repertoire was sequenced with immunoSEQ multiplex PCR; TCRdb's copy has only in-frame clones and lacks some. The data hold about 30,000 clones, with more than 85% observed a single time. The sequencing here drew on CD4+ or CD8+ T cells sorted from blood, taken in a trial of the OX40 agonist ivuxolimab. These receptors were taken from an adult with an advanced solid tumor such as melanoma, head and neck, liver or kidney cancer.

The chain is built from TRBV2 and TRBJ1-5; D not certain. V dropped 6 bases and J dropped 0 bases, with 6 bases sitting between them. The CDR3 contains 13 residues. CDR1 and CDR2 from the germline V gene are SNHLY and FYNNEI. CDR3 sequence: CASSAYSNQPQHF. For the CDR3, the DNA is TGTGCCAGCAGCGCATATAGCAATCAGCCCCAGCATTTT. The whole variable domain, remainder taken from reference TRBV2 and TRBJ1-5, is EPEVTQTPSHQVTQMGQEVILRCVPISNHLYFYWYRQILGQKVEFLVSFYNNEISEKSEIFDDQFSVERPDGSNFTLKIRSTKLEDSAMYFCASSAYSNQPQHFGDGTRLSIL.

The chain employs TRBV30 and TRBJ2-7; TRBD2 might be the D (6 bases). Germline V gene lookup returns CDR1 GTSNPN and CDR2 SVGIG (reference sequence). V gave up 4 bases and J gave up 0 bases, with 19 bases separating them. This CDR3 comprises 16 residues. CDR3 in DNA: TGTGCCTGGATCAAGGGGCAGGGACTCCTCTCCTACGAGCAGTACTTC. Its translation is CAWIKGQGLLSYEQYF.

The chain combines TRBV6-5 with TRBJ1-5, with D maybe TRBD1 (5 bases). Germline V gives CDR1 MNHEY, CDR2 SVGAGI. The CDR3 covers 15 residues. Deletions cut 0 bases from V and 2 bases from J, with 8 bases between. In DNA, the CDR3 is TGTGCCAGCAGTTACTCCGGGGACGGCAATCAGCCCCAGCATTTT. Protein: CASSYSGDGNQPQHF.

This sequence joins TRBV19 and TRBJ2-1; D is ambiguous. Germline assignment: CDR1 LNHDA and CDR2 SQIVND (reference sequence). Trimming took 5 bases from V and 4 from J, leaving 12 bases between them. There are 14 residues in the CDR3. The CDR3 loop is CASSPTTYYNEQFF. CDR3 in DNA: TGTGCCAGTAGTCCCACGACATATTACAATGAGCAGTTCTTC.

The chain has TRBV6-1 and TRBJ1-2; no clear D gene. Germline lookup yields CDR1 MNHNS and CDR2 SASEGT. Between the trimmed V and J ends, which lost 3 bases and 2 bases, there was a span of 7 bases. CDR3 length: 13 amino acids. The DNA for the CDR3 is TGTGCCAGCAGTGAGAACAGAAACTATGGCTACACCTTC. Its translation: CASSENRNYGYTF.

CDR3 sequence (DNA): TGTGCCAGCAGTTACAATGGAGGTGGCTACACCTTC. Its protein is CASSYNGGGYTF. V gene TRBV6-6 combines with J gene TRBJ1-2; D unresolved. Trimming pared 2 bases from V and 7 bases from J, leaving 8 bases between. The germline V gene has CDR1 MNHNY and CDR2 SVGAGI (reference sequence). The CDR3 totals 12 residues.

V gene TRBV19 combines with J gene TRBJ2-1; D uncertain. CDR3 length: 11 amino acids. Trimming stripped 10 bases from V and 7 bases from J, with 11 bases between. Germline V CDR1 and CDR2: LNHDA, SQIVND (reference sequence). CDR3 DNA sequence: TGTGCCACCTCCTTCGGGAATGAGCAGTTCTTC. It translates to CATSFGNEQFF.

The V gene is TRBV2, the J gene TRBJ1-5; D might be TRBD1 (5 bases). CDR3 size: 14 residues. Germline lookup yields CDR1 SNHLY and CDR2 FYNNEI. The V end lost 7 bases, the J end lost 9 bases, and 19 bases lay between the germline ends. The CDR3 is CASNRDQNGRPQHF. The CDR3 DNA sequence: TGTGCCAGCAATAGGGACCAGAACGGTCGGCCCCAGCATTTT. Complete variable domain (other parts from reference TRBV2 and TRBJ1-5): EPEVTQTPSHQVTQMGQEVILRCVPISNHLYFYWYRQILGQKVEFLVSFYNNEISEKSEIFDDQFSVERPDGSNFTLKIRSTKLEDSAMYFCASNRDQNGRPQHFGDGTRLSIL.

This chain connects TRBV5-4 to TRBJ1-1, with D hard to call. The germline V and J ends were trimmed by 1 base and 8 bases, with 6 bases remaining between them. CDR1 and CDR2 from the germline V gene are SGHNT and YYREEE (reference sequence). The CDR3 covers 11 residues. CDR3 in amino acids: CASSLMGEAFF. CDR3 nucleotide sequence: TGTGCCAGCAGCTTGATGGGGGAAGCTTTCTTT.

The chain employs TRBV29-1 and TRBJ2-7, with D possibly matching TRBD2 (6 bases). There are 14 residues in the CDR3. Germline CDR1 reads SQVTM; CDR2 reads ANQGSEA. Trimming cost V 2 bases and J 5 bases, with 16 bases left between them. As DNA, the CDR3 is TGCAGCGTTGAAAACGCCTCCGGAGGGCACGAGCAGTACTTC. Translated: CSVENASGGHEQYF.

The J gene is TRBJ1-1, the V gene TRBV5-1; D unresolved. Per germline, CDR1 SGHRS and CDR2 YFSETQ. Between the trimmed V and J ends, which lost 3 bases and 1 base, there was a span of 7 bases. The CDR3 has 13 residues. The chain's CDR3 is CASSYDKNTEAFF. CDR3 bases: TGCGCCAGCAGCTACGACAAGAACACTGAAGCTTTCTTT. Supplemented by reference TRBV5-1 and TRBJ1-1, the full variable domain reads KAGVTQTPRYLIKTRGQQVTLSCSPISGHRSVSWYQQTPGQGLQFLFEYFSETQRNKGNFPGRFSGRQFSNSRSEMNVSTLELGDSALYLCASSYDKNTEAFFGQGTRLTVV.

The CDR3 region is CASSAGDRLNEKLFF. The CDR3 nucleotides read TGTGCCAGCAGCGCCGGGGACAGATTAAATGAAAAACTGTTTTTT. The chain uses TRBV7-9 and TRBJ1-4, with 7 positions matching TRBD1. Trimming took 5 bases from V and 5 from J; bases not matched to a gene: 8. The CDR3 spans 15 residues. CDR1 is SEHNR and CDR2 is FQNEAQ in the germline V gene (reference sequence).

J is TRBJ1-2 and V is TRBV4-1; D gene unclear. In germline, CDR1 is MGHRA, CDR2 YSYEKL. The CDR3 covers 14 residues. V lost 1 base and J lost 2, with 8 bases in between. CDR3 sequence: CASSQVGGNYGYTF. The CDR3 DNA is TGCGCCAGCAGCCAAGTGGGTGGGAACTATGGCTACACCTTC.

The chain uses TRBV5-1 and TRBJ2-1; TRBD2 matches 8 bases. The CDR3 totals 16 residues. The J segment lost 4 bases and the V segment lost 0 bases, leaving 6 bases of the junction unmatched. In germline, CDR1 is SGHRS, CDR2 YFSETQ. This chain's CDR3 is CASSLEVAGGYNEQFF. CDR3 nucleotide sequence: TGCGCCAGCAGCTTGGAGGTGGCGGGGGGTTACAATGAGCAGTTCTTC.

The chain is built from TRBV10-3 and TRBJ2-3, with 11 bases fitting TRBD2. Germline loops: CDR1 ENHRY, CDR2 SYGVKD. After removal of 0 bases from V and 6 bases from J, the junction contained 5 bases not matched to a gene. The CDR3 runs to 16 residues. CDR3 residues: CAISESIAGGPDTQYF. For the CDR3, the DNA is TGTGCCATCAGTGAGTCGATAGCGGGAGGGCCGGATACGCAGTATTTT.

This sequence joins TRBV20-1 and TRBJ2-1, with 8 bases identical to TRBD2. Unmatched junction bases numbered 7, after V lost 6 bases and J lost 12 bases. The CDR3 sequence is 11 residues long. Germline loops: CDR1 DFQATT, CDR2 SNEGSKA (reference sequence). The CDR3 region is CSAPSGGRQFF. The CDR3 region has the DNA TGCAGTGCGCCATCGGGGGGGAGGCAGTTCTTC.

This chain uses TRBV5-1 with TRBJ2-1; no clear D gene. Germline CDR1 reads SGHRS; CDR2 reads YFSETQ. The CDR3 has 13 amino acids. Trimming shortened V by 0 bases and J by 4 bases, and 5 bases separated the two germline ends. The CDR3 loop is CASSLGGYNEQFF. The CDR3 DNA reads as TGCGCCAGCAGCTTGGGGGGTTACAATGAGCAGTTCTTC.